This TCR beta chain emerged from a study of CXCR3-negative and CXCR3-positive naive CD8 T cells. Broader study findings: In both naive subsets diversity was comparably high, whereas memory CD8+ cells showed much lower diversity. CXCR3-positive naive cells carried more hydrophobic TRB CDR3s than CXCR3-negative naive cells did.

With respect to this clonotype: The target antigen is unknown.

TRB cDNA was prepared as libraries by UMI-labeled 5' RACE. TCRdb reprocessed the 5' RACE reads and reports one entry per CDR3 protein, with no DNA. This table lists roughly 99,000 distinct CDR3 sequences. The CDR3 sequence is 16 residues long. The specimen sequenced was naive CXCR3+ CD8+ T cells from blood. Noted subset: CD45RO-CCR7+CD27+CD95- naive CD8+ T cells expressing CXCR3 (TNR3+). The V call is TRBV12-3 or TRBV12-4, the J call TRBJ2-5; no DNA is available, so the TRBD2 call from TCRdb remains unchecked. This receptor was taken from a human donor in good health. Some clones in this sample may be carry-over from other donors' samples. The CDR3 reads CASSFVAGGFRETQYF.